The sequence of this T cell receptor (beta chain) was determined in a study of T-cell memory formation after mild COVID-19. TCRdb reprocessed the 5' RACE reads via MiXCR and lists one record per CDR3 protein. Among under 300,000 distinct CDR3 sequences listed, approximately 10% were seen once. This clonotype was observed a few times. Antigen: not known. Overall study findings and caveats: Contracting clones localized mainly to CM and EM when CD4+ and mainly to EMRA when CD8+. Pre-infection memory showed some responding clones, and this suggested that cross-reactive memory joined. Second-wave clones reaching peak frequency on day 37 lacked confirmed SARS-CoV-2 specificity.

Germline CDR1 reads SEHNR; CDR2 reads FQNEAQ (reference sequence). The CDR3 runs 17 residues. V was clipped by 5 bases and J by 4 bases; unmatched bases: 11. The source material was PBMCs or a T cell subset sorted from them (not recorded which). The sequence was collected from a young man who had mild COVID-19 (a few samples of this study predate the infection). Cell type and time point are not known. The V gene is TRBV7-9, the J gene TRBJ1-2; 12 positions match TRBD1. CDR3 DNA sequence: TGTGCCAGCAGCCCGGGACAGGGGGCTTTATCAGGCTATGGCTACACCTTC. Amino acid sequence: CASSPGQGALSGYGYTF.